The 18 T cell receptor beta chains reported below all come from one sample, sequenced in a study of T cell clones after liver transplantation. Sequencing was performed with immunoSEQ multiplex PCR; in TCRdb, only in-frame clones are kept and a portion is missing. The sample holds some 110,000 clones; around 86% are singletons and the top ten take around 0.94%. The material sequenced was CD4+ T cells from blood, taken before liver transplant. These receptors came from a human donor who received a liver transplant.

The V and J genes are TRBV4-1 and TRBJ2-7; 8 nucleotides align to TRBD2. Germline CDR1 MGHRA, CDR2 YSYEKL. CDR3 length: 15 amino acids. Unmatched junction bases numbered 5, after V lost 1 base and J lost 3 bases. This CDR3 is CASSQGLLAGYEQYF. The DNA of the CDR3 is TGCGCCAGCAGCCAAGGTCTTCTAGCGGGCTACGAGCAGTACTTC.

This chain connects TRBV7-9 to TRBJ2-5; TRBD1 matches at 7 bases. The CDR3 is 17 amino acids. Trimming removed 11 bases from V and 1 base from J; junction bases left unmatched: 19. Germline CDR1 reads SEHNR; CDR2 reads FQNEAQ (reference sequence). The CDR3: CAPLIRQLRGIQETQYF. The CDR3 DNA is TGTGCCCCCCTAATTCGGCAGCTCAGGGGGATCCAAGAGACCCAGTACTTC.

This chain links TRBV7-9 with TRBJ2-7; no clear D. CDR1 SEHNR and CDR2 FQNEAQ come from the germline V gene (reference sequence). The V and J ends lost 2 bases and 2 bases respectively, with 10 bases between them. The CDR3 covers 14 residues. The DNA for the CDR3 is TGTGCCAGCAGCTTAAGGTTTCAGACCTACGAGCAGTACTTC. The encoded protein is CASSLRFQTYEQYF. Together with reference TRBV7-9 and TRBJ2-7, the CDR3 gives the full variable domain: DTGVSQNPRHKITKRGQNVTFRCDPISEHNRLYWYRQTLGQGPEFLTYFQNEAQLEKSRLLSDRFSAERPKGSFSTLEIQRTEQGDSAMYLCASSLRFQTYEQYFGPGTRLTVT.

V usage is TRBV7-3 and J usage is TRBJ2-5; 10 bases line up with TRBD2. The CDR3 is 14 residues long. The germline V gene encodes CDR1 SGHTA and CDR2 FQGTGA. J lost 5 bases, V lost 4 bases, and 4 bases had no gene match. The CDR3 reads CASSSGLASETQYF. DNA of the CDR3: TGTGCCAGCAGCTCGGGACTAGCGTCCGAGACCCAGTACTTC.

The chain is built from TRBV5-4 and TRBJ2-5, with 14 bases aligning to TRBD2. This CDR3 is 18 amino acids long. Germline V lookup: CDR1 SGHNT, CDR2 YYREEE (reference sequence). The ends lost 4 bases at V and 5 bases at J; junction bases unmatched: 13. This CDR3 reads CASSISTSGRVFGETQYF. In DNA, the CDR3 is TGTGCCAGCAGCATCTCGACTAGCGGGAGGGTCTTCGGGGAGACCCAGTACTTC.

The gene calls are TRBV4-2 and TRBJ2-7; D may be TRBD1 or TRBD2 (5 bases each). The germline CDR1 and CDR2 sequences are LGHNA and YNFKEQ. Deletions cut 6 bases from V and 4 bases from J, with 10 bases between. This CDR3 is built from 12 residues. CDR3 bases: TGTGCCAGCAGGGGGGAAAGATACGAGCAGTACTTC. This codes for CASRGERYEQYF.

The chain links TRBV11-2 to TRBJ1-3; TRBD1 matches at 7 bases. J was trimmed by 0 bases and V by 7 bases; bases with no gene match: 9. Germline CDR1 is SGHAT and CDR2 is FQNNGV. This CDR3 region has 16 residues. The CDR3 region is CASTTLRGRSGNTIYF. The CDR3 region has the DNA TGTGCCAGCACCACTCTAAGGGGGCGCTCTGGAAACACCATATATTTT.

This chain links TRBV29-1 with TRBJ2-3; 9 nucleotides match TRBD2. V shed 7 bases and J 6 bases; nucleotides not matched to a gene: 5. Looked up from germline, CDR1 is SQVTM and CDR2 is ANQGSEA. The CDR3 runs 12 residues. The CDR3 DNA reads TGCAGCGCCGAGCGGGGGGTCGATACGCAGTATTTT. It yields the protein CSAERGVDTQYF.

The chain's CDR3 is CAISSFNGPGTEAFF. CDR3 bases: TGTGCCATCAGTTCGTTTAACGGGCCCGGCACTGAAGCTTTCTTT. The chain combines TRBV10-3 with TRBJ1-1, with no clear D. Per germline, CDR1 ENHRY and CDR2 SYGVKD. V was cut by 5 bases and J by 4 bases, with 17 bases left in between. The CDR3 length is 15 residues.

The rearrangement links TRBV5-1 to TRBJ2-2, with 9 nucleotides matching TRBD2. V shed 1 base and J 5 bases; nucleotides not matched to a gene: 0. The CDR3 is 14 amino acids. Germline-derived CDR1 and CDR2 are SGHRS and YFSETQ. For the CDR3, the DNA is TGCGCCAGCAGCTTGACTAGCGGGACCGGGGAGCTGTTTTTT. It is translated as CASSLTSGTGELFF.

This sequence joins TRBV28 and TRBJ1-2; 8 positions match TRBD1. The germline gives CDR1 MDHEN, CDR2 SYDVKM. The CDR3 has 15 residues. J gave up 1 base and V 7 bases, and 8 bases lay outside the gene matches. The CDR3 DNA follows: TGTGCCAGCACCCCCGGGACAGGACTTAACTATGGCTACACCTTC. Encoded protein: CASTPGTGLNYGYTF.

The chain carries TRBV6-1 and TRBJ1-5; D is uncertain. The V gene lost 1 base and the J gene lost 3 bases, with 13 bases spanning the gap. The CDR3 is 16 amino acids. CDR1 and CDR2 (germline): MNHNS, SASEGT. The CDR3 DNA reads TGTGCCAGCAGTGAAGGATCAGACCGGTACAATCAGCCCCAGCATTTT. Translated, it gives CASSEGSDRYNQPQHF.

The chain is built from TRBV29-1 and TRBJ1-1; 9 bases agree with TRBD1. V shed 4 bases, J shed 11 bases, and the junction held 14 bases outside the gene matches. Germline assignment: CDR1 SQVTM and CDR2 ANQGSEA. CDR3 length equals 14 residues. The CDR3 DNA reads TGCAGCGTTGTAGTGGGGACAGGGCTAGGGGAGGCTTTCTTT. Its protein product is CSVVVGTGLGEAFF.

The chain carries TRBV6-1 and TRBJ2-7; D is ambiguous. Germline V lookup: CDR1 MNHNS, CDR2 SASEGT. V was clipped by 5 bases and J by 4 bases, with 6 bases between them. The CDR3 is made up of 11 amino acids. In DNA form, the CDR3 reads TGTGCCAGCAGTCTTCAGTACGAGCAGTACTTC. Translated: CASSLQYEQYF.

The chain recombines TRBV7-9 with TRBJ2-7, with a tentative D call TRBD1 (6 bases). CDR1 is SEHNR, CDR2 FQNEAQ, per germline (reference sequence). V lost 2 bases and J 4 bases, leaving 24 bases between the germline ends. The CDR3 has 18 residues. The CDR3 is CASSLSLRAQGRSYEQYF. For the CDR3, the DNA is TGTGCCAGCAGCTTAAGCCTCCGGGCGCAGGGGAGATCGTACGAGCAGTACTTC.

This chain links TRBV29-1 with TRBJ2-1, with D perhaps TRBD1 or TRBD2 (6 bases each). Trimming removed 5 bases from V and 4 bases from J, with 15 bases in between. Germline assignment: CDR1 SQVTM and CDR2 ANQGSEA. The CDR3 runs 14 residues. CDR3 sequence (DNA): TGCAGCGTTTATACCCGGGGGCTTTACAATGAGCAGTTCTTC. Its translation: CSVYTRGLYNEQFF.

CDR3 coding DNA: TGTGCCAGTACCAGCCGGCAGGGCTACTATGGCTACACCTTC. This encodes CASTSRQGYYGYTF. The J gene is TRBJ1-2, the V gene TRBV19; a weak D match, TRBD1 (5 bases). The CDR3 loop spans 14 amino acids. Germline values: CDR1 LNHDA, CDR2 SQIVND (reference sequence). The V gene lost 7 bases and the J gene lost 3 bases, with 15 bases spanning the gap.

The chain carries TRBV29-1 and TRBJ2-1; 8 nucleotides line up with TRBD2. The CDR3 is 15 amino acids. V was clipped by 5 bases and J by 1 base; unmatched bases: 7. Germline CDR1 SQVTM, CDR2 ANQGSEA. The CDR3 is CSVLHSGISYNEQFF. In DNA, the CDR3 is TGCAGCGTTCTTCATAGCGGGATTTCCTACAATGAGCAGTTCTTC.